A single sample gave rise to the 12 T cell receptor beta chains below, sequenced in a study of cytomegalovirus exposure and HLA in healthy donors. The PCR contained 60 Vbeta and 13 Jbeta primers. TCRdb's copy holds only in-frame clones and misses some; the assay was immunoSEQ multiplex PCR. The sample lists roughly 70,000 clones; 65% to 80% were seen once. Sequenced material: PBMCs. All receptors derive from a man aged 65 to 85 in good health and CMV-seronegative.

The rearrangement links TRBV5-5 to TRBJ2-3; possible D gene TRBD2, 6 bases. In germline, CDR1 is SGHKS, CDR2 YYEKEE (reference sequence). Trimming removed 3 bases from V and 0 bases from J, with 11 bases in between. The CDR3 spans 15 residues. CDR3 DNA sequence: TGTGCCAGCAGCTGGGGGGACCTTAGCACAGATACGCAGTATTTT. Translation gives CASSWGDLSTDTQYF.

This chain uses TRBV7-8 with TRBJ2-5, with 10 nucleotides matching TRBD2. Germline V gene data show CDR1 as SGHVS and CDR2 as FQNEAQ. This CDR3 spans 14 amino acids. Trimming removed 3 bases from V and 5 bases from J; junction bases left unmatched: 3. The CDR3 nucleotides read TGTGCCAGCAGCTTCGCTAGCGGGGGCGAGACCCAGTACTTC. It translates to CASSFASGGETQYF. Complete variable domain (other parts from reference TRBV7-8 and TRBJ2-5): GAGVSQSPRYKVAKRGQDVALRCDPISGHVSLFWYQQALGQGPEFLTYFQNEAQLDKSGLPSDRFFAERPEGSVSTLKIQRTQQEDSAVYLCASSFASGGETQYFGPGTRLLVL.

The rearrangement links TRBV21-1 to TRBJ2-7; no check of the table's D call, TRBD1, against the DNA was made. TRBV21-1 is a known pseudogene. The CDR3 extends over 13 amino acids. The CDR3 spells CASSRTGPGEQYF. The CDR3 DNA follows: TGTGCCAGCAGCCGGACAGGTCCTGGAGAGCAGTACTTC.

The chain is built from TRBV11-2 and TRBJ2-3, with D possibly matching TRBD2 (6 bases). The CDR3 has 15 amino acids. V was trimmed by 0 bases and J by 1 base, leaving 8 bases between them. Germline V CDR1 and CDR2: SGHAT, FQNNGV. The CDR3 loop reads CASSLDGGGTDTQYF. CDR3 DNA sequence: TGTGCCAGCAGCTTAGACGGGGGAGGCACAGATACGCAGTATTTT.

The chain combines TRBV6-5 with TRBJ2-1; TRBD2 is a possible D gene (5 bases). V gave up 8 bases and J gave up 9 bases, with 20 bases separating them. Germline lookup yields CDR1 MNHEY and CDR2 SVGAGI. This CDR3 spans 14 amino acids. The CDR3 protein is CASYRSGLSAEQFF. The DNA of the CDR3 is TGTGCCAGCTATCGCAGCGGCCTTTCCGCTGAGCAGTTCTTC.

The rearrangement uses TRBV7-6 and TRBJ2-3, with 7 nucleotides matching TRBD1. The germline gives CDR1 SGHVS, CDR2 FNYEAQ. The CDR3 loop spans 13 amino acids. V gave up 8 bases and J gave up 0 bases; unmatched junction bases: 2. The chain's CDR3 is CASRDSSTDTQYF. As DNA, the CDR3 is TGTGCCAGCCGGGACAGTAGCACAGATACGCAGTATTTT.

As to this clone: Germline is not matched at one junction end, which may reflect a read error. The V call is TRBV6-6, the J call TRBJ2-3; the D gene is possibly TRBD2 (5 bases). This CDR3 is built from 14 residues. CDR1 is MNHNY, CDR2 SVGAGI, per germline (reference sequence). This CDR3 reads CASNPLGVTDTRYF. The CDR3 coding sequence is TGTGCCAGCAACCCTTTGGGAGTCACAGATACGCGGTATTTT.

The chain links TRBV30 to TRBJ2-7, with D unclear. Germline loops: CDR1 GTSNPN, CDR2 SVGIG (reference sequence). This CDR3 comprises 14 residues. Trimming stripped 0 bases from V and 0 bases from J, with 9 bases between. The CDR3 bases are TGTGCCTGGAGTGTAATGGGCAGCTCCTACGAGCAGTACTTC. This codes for CAWSVMGSSYEQYF.

The rearrangement uses TRBV5-1 and TRBJ1-1; TRBD1 agrees at 9 bases. Germline V gene data show CDR1 as SGHRS and CDR2 as YFSETQ. The V segment lost 1 base and the J segment 2 bases; nucleotides outside the gene matches: 9. This CDR3 has 17 residues. CDR3 DNA: TGCGCCAGCAGCTTGTTTACAGGGGGCGATTTAAACACTGAAGCTTTCTTT. This sequence encodes CASSLFTGGDLNTEAFF.

CDR3 coding DNA: TGTGCCAGCAGGCAGGGGGGTAATCAGCCCCAGCATTTT. This translates into CASRQGGNQPQHF. The rearrangement links TRBV6-5 to TRBJ1-5; 7 bases are shared with TRBD1. There are 13 residues in the CDR3. The germline V gene has CDR1 MNHEY and CDR2 SVGAGI. Trimming at V came to 6 bases and at J to 4 bases, leaving 3 bases not matched to a gene.

The chain recombines TRBV9 with TRBJ2-2; 7 nucleotides align to TRBD1. Trimming at V came to 0 bases and at J to 4 bases, leaving 3 bases not matched to a gene. CDR3 length equals 15 residues. Germline V gene sequence: CDR1 SGDLS, CDR2 YYNGEE. The CDR3 sequence: CASSVAGGGTGELFF. Here the CDR3 DNA reads TGTGCCAGCAGCGTAGCAGGGGGTGGCACCGGGGAGCTGTTTTTT.

This clone was observed a single time. This rearrangement joins TRBV19 to TRBJ1-2; TRBD1 might be the D (6 bases). This CDR3 region has 15 residues. Per germline, CDR1 LNHDA and CDR2 SQIVND (reference sequence). The V and J ends lost 6 bases and 7 bases respectively, with 21 bases between them. The CDR3 region has the DNA TGTGCCAGTAGGGACCCGACAGGCCCCCTCCTTGGCTACACCTTC. Protein: CASRDPTGPLLGYTF.